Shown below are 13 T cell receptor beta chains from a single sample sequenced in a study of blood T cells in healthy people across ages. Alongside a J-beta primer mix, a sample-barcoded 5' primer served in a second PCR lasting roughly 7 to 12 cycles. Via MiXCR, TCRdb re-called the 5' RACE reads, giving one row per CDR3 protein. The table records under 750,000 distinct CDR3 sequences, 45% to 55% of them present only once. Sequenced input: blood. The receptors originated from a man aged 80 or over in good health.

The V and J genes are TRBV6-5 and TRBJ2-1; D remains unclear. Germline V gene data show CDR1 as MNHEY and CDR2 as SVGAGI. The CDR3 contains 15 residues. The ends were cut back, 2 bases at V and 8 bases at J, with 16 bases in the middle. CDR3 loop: CASSYQDPGRDEQFF. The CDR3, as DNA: TGTGCCAGCAGTTACCAAGACCCGGGCCGGGATGAGCAGTTCTTC.

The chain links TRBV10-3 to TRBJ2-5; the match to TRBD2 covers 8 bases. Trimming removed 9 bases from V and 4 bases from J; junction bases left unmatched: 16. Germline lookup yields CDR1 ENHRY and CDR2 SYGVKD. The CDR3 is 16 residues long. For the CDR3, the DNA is TGTGCCATTTCACGGGGGGGCCGCGGTCTTGGAGAGACCCAGTACTTC. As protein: CAISRGGRGLGETQYF.

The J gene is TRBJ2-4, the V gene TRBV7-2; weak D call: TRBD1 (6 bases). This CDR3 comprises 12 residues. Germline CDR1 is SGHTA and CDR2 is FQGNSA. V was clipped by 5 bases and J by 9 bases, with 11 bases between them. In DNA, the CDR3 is TGTGCCAGCAGCCTCACAGGGACCATTCAGTACTTC. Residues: CASSLTGTIQYF.

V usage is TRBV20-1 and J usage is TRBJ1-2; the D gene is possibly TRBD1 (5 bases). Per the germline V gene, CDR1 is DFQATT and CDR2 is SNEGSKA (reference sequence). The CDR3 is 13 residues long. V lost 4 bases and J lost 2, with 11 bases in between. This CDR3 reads CSATQTANYGYTF. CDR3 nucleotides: TGCAGTGCTACACAGACAGCCAACTATGGCTACACCTTC.

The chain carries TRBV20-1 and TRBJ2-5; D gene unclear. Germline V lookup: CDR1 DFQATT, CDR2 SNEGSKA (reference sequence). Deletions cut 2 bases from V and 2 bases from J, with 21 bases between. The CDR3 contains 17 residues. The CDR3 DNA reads TGCAGTGCTAGATCGGATGGGATGGGGATAAGACAAGAGACCCAGTACTTC. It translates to CSARSDGMGIRQETQYF.

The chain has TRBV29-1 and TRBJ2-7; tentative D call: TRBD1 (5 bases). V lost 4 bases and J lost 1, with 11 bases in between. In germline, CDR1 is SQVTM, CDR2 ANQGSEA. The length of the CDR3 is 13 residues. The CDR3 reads CSVAQGTSYEQYF. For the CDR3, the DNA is TGCAGCGTTGCCCAGGGAACGTCCTACGAGCAGTACTTC.

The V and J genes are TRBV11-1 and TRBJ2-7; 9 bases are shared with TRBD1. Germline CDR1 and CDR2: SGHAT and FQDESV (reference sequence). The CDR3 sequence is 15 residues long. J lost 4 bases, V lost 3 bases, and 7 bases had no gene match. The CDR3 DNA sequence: TGTGCCAGCAGCTTTTCCAAGGACAGGGGATACGAGCAGTACTTC. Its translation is CASSFSKDRGYEQYF. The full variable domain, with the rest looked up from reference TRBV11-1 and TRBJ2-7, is EAEVAQSPRYKITEKSQAVAFWCDPISGHATLYWYRQILGQGPELLVQFQDESVVDDSQLPKDRFSAERLKGVDSTLKIQPAELGDSAMYLCASSFSKDRGYEQYFGPGTRLTVT.

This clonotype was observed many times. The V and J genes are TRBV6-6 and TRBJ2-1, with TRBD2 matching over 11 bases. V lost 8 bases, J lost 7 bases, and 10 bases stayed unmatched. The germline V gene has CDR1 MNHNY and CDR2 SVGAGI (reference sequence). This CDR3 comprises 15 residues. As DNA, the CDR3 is TGTGCCAGCGCGGCTAGCGGGAGGCAAAATAATGAGCAGTTCTTC. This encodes CASAASGRQNNEQFF.

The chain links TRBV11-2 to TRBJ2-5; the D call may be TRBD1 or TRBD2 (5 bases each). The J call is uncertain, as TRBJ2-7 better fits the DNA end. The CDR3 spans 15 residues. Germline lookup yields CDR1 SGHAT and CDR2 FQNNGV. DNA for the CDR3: TGTGCCAGCAGCGCGGGCCGTGGGGGTACCTACGAGCAGTACTTC. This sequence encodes CASSAGRGGTYEQYF.

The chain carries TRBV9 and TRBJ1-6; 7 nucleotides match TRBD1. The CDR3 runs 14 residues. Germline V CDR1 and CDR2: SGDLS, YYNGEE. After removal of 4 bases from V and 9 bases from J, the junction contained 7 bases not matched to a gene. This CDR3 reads CASSSGTVPSPLHF. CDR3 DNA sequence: TGTGCCAGCAGCTCGGGGACAGTACCTTCACCCCTCCACTTT.

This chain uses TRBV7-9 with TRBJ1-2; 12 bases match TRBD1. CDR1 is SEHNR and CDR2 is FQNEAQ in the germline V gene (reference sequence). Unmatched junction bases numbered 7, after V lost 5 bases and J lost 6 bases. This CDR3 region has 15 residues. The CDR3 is CASSPRDRGHDGYTF. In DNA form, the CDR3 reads TGTGCCAGCAGCCCCCGGGACAGGGGGCATGATGGCTACACCTTC.

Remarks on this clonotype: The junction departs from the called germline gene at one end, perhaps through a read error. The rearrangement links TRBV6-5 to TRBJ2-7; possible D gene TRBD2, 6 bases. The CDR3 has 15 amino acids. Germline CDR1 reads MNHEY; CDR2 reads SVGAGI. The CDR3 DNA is TGTGCCAGGACCTCAGGCCGGGACTCCTCCTACGCGCAGTACTTC. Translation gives CARTSGRDSSYAQYF.

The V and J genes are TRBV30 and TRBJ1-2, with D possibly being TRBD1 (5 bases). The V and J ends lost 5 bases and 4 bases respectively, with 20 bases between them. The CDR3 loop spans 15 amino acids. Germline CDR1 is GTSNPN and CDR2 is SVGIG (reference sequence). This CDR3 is CAWVWGRGRGYGYTF. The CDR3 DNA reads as TGTGCCTGGGTTTGGGGACGGGGAAGGGGCTATGGCTACACCTTC.